A selection of T cell receptor beta chains follows, all from one sample in a study of CD8 T cells in ankylosing spondylitis. In TCRdb, the 5' RACE reads were re-called with MiXCR into one record per CDR3 protein. The profile shows about 800,000 distinct CDR3 sequences, approximately 12% of them singletons. The sample comprised blood, either unsorted or a sorted T cell fraction (not recorded which). The origin of the receptors is a male donor with ankylosing spondylitis. CDR3s include the opening cysteine and the closing phenylalanine or tryptophan. Fields, in order: V gene, D gene, J gene, clone size, CDR3 protein, CDR3 DNA. A D gene is named only where the DNA matches it firmly. Rows may omit the clone size; those that give it use once, few, many or a size class.

>TRBV7-9|TRBD1|TRBJ2-7|few
CASSPRTGINEQYF
TGTGCCAGCAGCCCCCGGACAGGGATCAACGAGCAGTACTTC
>TRBV6-2/TRBV6-3|.|TRBJ2-5|few
CASSRRTGTQYF
TGTGCCAGCAGCCGACGGACCGGGACCCAGTACTTC
>TRBV2|.|TRBJ1-5|.
CASSARVRSNQPQHF
TGTGCCAGCAGTGCAAGGGTCCGTAGCAATCAGCCCCAGCATTTT
>TRBV7-2|TRBD2|TRBJ2-3|.
CASSLAGLAGVVDTQYF
TGTGCCAGCAGCTTAGCGGGGCTAGCGGGGGTTGTGGATACGCAGTATTTT
>TRBV12-3/TRBV12-4|TRBD1|TRBJ1-3|.
CASSWDREDGNTIYF
TGTGCCAGCAGTTGGGACAGGGAAGATGGAAACACCATATATTTT
>TRBV30|.|TRBJ2-1|few
CASMYRYNEQFF
TGTGCGTCTATGTATCGGTACAATGAGCAGTTCTTC
>TRBV15|.|TRBJ1-2|.
CATSRGWTDGYTF
TGTGCCACCAGCAGAGGGTGGACAGATGGCTACACCTTC
>TRBV5-1|TRBD1|TRBJ1-1|.
CASSNLPTGTEAFF
TGCGCCAGCAGCAACCTACCGACAGGGACTGAAGCTTTCTTT
>TRBV5-4|.|TRBJ1-1|many
CASSLAPGRRGVRFTEAFF
TGTGCCAGCAGCTTGGCTCCGGGACGGCGGGGCGTTAGGTTCACTGAAGCTTTCTTT
>TRBV20-1|.|TRBJ2-7|few
CSAQADYEQYF
TGCAGTGCTCAAGCTGACTACGAGCAGTACTTC